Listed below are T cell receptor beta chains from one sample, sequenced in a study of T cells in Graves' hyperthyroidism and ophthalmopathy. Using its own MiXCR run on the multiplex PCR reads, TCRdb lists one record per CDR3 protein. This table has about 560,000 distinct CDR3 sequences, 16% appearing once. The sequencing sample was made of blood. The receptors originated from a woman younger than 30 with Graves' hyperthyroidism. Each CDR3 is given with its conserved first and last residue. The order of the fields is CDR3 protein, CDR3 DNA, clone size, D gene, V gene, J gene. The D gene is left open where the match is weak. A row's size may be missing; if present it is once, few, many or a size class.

cdr3_aa: CAISHTGEYTGELFF
cdr3_nt: TGTGCCATCAGTCACACAGGAGAATACACCGGGGAGCTGTTTTTT
clone_size: .
d_call: .
v_call: TRBV10-3
j_call: TRBJ2-2

cdr3_aa: CASSPLNTGQGWDGYTF
cdr3_nt: TGTGCCAGCAGTCCCCTTAATACGGGACAGGGTTGGGATGGCTACACCTTC
clone_size: many
d_call: TRBD1
v_call: TRBV12-3/TRBV12-4
j_call: TRBJ1-2

cdr3_aa: CASSANGELFF
cdr3_nt: TGTGCCAGCAGTGCCAACGGGGAGCTGTTTTTT
clone_size: few
d_call: .
v_call: TRBV12-3/TRBV12-4
j_call: TRBJ2-2

cdr3_aa: CSARDLKSGNTIYF
cdr3_nt: TGCAGTGCTAGAGATCTGAAATCTGGAAACACCATATATTTT
clone_size: few
d_call: .
v_call: TRBV20-1
j_call: TRBJ1-3

cdr3_aa: CASSPIGGGGNEQFF
cdr3_nt: TGTGCCAGCAGCCCTATCGGCGGGGGGGGGAATGAGCAGTTCTTC
clone_size: many
d_call: TRBD2
v_call: TRBV12-3/TRBV12-4
j_call: TRBJ2-1

cdr3_aa: CASSSTSSGSPSYEQYF
cdr3_nt: TGTGCCAGCTCGTCGACATCTAGCGGATCACCCTCCTACGAGCAGTACTTC
clone_size: few
d_call: TRBD2
v_call: TRBV18
j_call: TRBJ2-7

cdr3_aa: CASSQTGGTYNEQFF
cdr3_nt: TGTGCCAGCAGCCAGACCGGGGGGACCTACAATGAGCAGTTCTTC
clone_size: many
d_call: TRBD2
v_call: TRBV7-3
j_call: TRBJ2-1

cdr3_aa: CASSPRQESNYGYTF
cdr3_nt: TGTGCCAGCTCACCACGACAGGAGTCGAACTATGGCTACACCTTC
clone_size: few
d_call: .
v_call: TRBV18
j_call: TRBJ1-2

cdr3_aa: CASRSGRRGIQPQHF
cdr3_nt: TGTGCCAGCAGAAGCGGGCGCAGGGGGATTCAGCCCCAGCATTTT
clone_size: .
d_call: TRBD1
v_call: TRBV12-3/TRBV12-4
j_call: TRBJ1-5

cdr3_aa: CASRWTGSSGNTIYF
cdr3_nt: TGTGCCAGCAGATGGACAGGCTCCTCTGGAAACACCATATATTTT
clone_size: .
d_call: TRBD1
v_call: TRBV13
j_call: TRBJ1-3

cdr3_aa: CATSDLFNTEAFF
cdr3_nt: TGTGCCACCAGTGATTTATTCAACACTGAAGCTTTCTTT
clone_size: .
d_call: .
v_call: TRBV24-1
j_call: TRBJ1-1

cdr3_aa: CVTRDRGRYEQYF
cdr3_nt: TGTGTGACCCGGGACAGGGGGCGGTACGAGCAGTACTTC
clone_size: many
d_call: TRBD1
v_call: TRBV11-2
j_call: TRBJ2-7

cdr3_aa: CASSLVSFVPEHETQYF
cdr3_nt: TGTGCCAGCAGCTTAGTTTCGTTTGTCCCTGAGCACGAGACCCAGTACTTC
clone_size: once
d_call: .
v_call: TRBV7-9
j_call: TRBJ2-5

cdr3_aa: CAGGRIDSGNTIYF
cdr3_nt: TGTGCCGGCGGGCGCATAGACTCTGGAAACACCATATATTTT
clone_size: few
d_call: .
v_call: TRBV7-3
j_call: TRBJ1-3

cdr3_aa: CSGRTPGLNEKLFF
cdr3_nt: TGCAGCGGCCGTACCCCTGGGCTTAATGAAAAACTGTTTTTT
clone_size: few
d_call: .
v_call: TRBV29-1
j_call: TRBJ1-4

cdr3_aa: CASSEGLAVETQYF
cdr3_nt: TGTGCCAGCAGTGAAGGACTAGCGGTCGAGACCCAGTACTTC
clone_size: many
d_call: TRBD2
v_call: TRBV2
j_call: TRBJ2-5

cdr3_aa: CASSGRQGSSYEQYF
cdr3_nt: TGCGCCAGCAGTGGACGACAGGGGAGCTCCTACGAGCAGTACTTC
clone_size: few
d_call: TRBD1
v_call: TRBV10-2
j_call: TRBJ2-7

cdr3_aa: CASSEAGGGSPLHF
cdr3_nt: TGCGCCAGCAGTGAAGCAGGGGGTGGGTCACCCCTCCACTTT
clone_size: .
d_call: TRBD1
v_call: TRBV10-2
j_call: TRBJ1-6

cdr3_aa: CASELARSYNEQFF
cdr3_nt: TGTGCCAGCGAACTAGCGAGGAGCTACAATGAGCAGTTCTTC
clone_size: .
d_call: TRBD2
v_call: TRBV13
j_call: TRBJ2-1

cdr3_aa: CASSLTPRGTEAFF
cdr3_nt: TGTGCCAGCAGCTTAACCCCCCGAGGCACTGAAGCTTTCTTT
clone_size: .
d_call: .
v_call: TRBV7-3
j_call: TRBJ1-1

cdr3_aa: CATQQGGKNTEAFF
cdr3_nt: TGTGCCACCCAACAGGGCGGTAAGAACACTGAAGCTTTCTTT
clone_size: many
d_call: .
v_call: TRBV24-1
j_call: TRBJ1-1

cdr3_aa: CASSRGTGEVSYNEQFF
cdr3_nt: TGCGCCAGCAGCCGGGGGACAGGGGAAGTGTCCTACAATGAGCAGTTCTTC
clone_size: many
d_call: TRBD1
v_call: TRBV5-1
j_call: TRBJ2-1

cdr3_aa: CASAKGSRQLYGNTIYF
cdr3_nt: TGTGCCAGCGCCAAGGGAAGCAGACAACTTTATGGAAACACCATATATTTT
clone_size: .
d_call: .
v_call: TRBV14
j_call: TRBJ1-3

cdr3_aa: CASKRGAGGLASPYEQYF
cdr3_nt: TGTGCCAGCAAAAGGGGGGCGGGAGGGCTGGCATCGCCCTACGAGCAGTACTTC
clone_size: .
d_call: TRBD2
v_call: TRBV6-2/TRBV6-3
j_call: TRBJ2-7

cdr3_aa: CASALGQGEPQHF
cdr3_nt: TGTGCCAGTGCTCTGGGACAGGGCGAACCCCAGCATTTT
clone_size: many
d_call: TRBD1
v_call: TRBV18
j_call: TRBJ1-5

cdr3_aa: CASSGRQGAGGELFF
cdr3_nt: TGTGCCAGCAGTGGAAGACAGGGGGCTGGCGGGGAGCTGTTTTTT
clone_size: many
d_call: TRBD1
v_call: TRBV25-1
j_call: TRBJ2-2

cdr3_aa: CAISDRDRGDETQYF
cdr3_nt: TGTGCCATCAGTGACCGGGACAGGGGCGATGAGACCCAGTACTTC
clone_size: many
d_call: TRBD1
v_call: TRBV10-3
j_call: TRBJ2-5

cdr3_aa: CASRAGNEQYF
cdr3_nt: TGCGCCAGCAGAGCGGGGAACGAGCAGTACTTC
clone_size: .
d_call: TRBD2
v_call: TRBV5-1
j_call: TRBJ2-7

cdr3_aa: CASSLGGDSWDYGYTF
cdr3_nt: TGTGCCAGCAGCTTGGGGGGGGACAGCTGGGACTATGGCTACACCTTC
clone_size: many
d_call: TRBD1
v_call: TRBV5-8
j_call: TRBJ1-2

cdr3_aa: CSARVEAVWEQYF
cdr3_nt: TGCAGTGCTAGAGTAGAGGCCGTTTGGGAGCAGTACTTC
clone_size: few
d_call: .
v_call: TRBV20-1
j_call: TRBJ2-7

cdr3_aa: CASSHEGTDTQYF
cdr3_nt: TGTGCCAGCAGCCACGAGGGCACAGATACGCAGTATTTT
clone_size: .
d_call: .
v_call: TRBV7-8
j_call: TRBJ2-3

cdr3_aa: CASSQGRLAAPKYEQYF
cdr3_nt: TGCGCCAGCAGCCAAGGCAGACTAGCCGCTCCGAAGTACGAGCAGTACTTC
clone_size: few
d_call: TRBD2
v_call: TRBV4-1
j_call: TRBJ2-7

cdr3_aa: CASSLSMNEQFF
cdr3_nt: TGTGCCAGCAGCCTAAGTATGAATGAGCAGTTCTTC
clone_size: few
d_call: .
v_call: TRBV7-6
j_call: TRBJ2-1

cdr3_aa: CASSLIGTGTGTYEQYF
cdr3_nt: TGTGCCAGCAGTTTAATTGGGACCGGGACAGGGACCTACGAGCAGTACTTC
clone_size: many
d_call: TRBD1
v_call: TRBV28
j_call: TRBJ2-7

cdr3_aa: CASSLPGLAGVSQFYEQYF
cdr3_nt: TGTGCCAGCAGTTTACCTGGACTAGCGGGAGTCTCGCAATTCTACGAGCAGTACTTC
clone_size: many
d_call: TRBD2
v_call: TRBV28
j_call: TRBJ2-7

cdr3_aa: CASSASGGAADTQYF
cdr3_nt: TGTGCCAGCTCGGCTAGCGGGGGGGCAGCAGATACGCAGTATTTT
clone_size: .
d_call: TRBD2
v_call: TRBV12-3/TRBV12-4
j_call: TRBJ2-3

cdr3_aa: CASSRQGKGEKLFF
cdr3_nt: TGTGCCAGCAGCCGACAGGGAAAGGGTGAAAAACTGTTTTTT
clone_size: many
d_call: TRBD1
v_call: TRBV7-2
j_call: TRBJ1-4

cdr3_aa: CAIGLAYETQYF
cdr3_nt: TGTGCCATCGGTCTAGCATACGAGACCCAGTACTTC
clone_size: .
d_call: .
v_call: TRBV10-3
j_call: TRBJ2-5

cdr3_aa: CASRRTGVDEKLFF
cdr3_nt: TGTGCCAGTAGGCGGACAGGAGTTGATGAAAAACTGTTTTTT
clone_size: .
d_call: TRBD1
v_call: TRBV19
j_call: TRBJ1-4

cdr3_aa: CATSRWTAGNGYTF
cdr3_nt: TGTGCCACCAGCAGATGGACAGCGGGGAATGGCTACACCTTC
clone_size: few
d_call: .
v_call: TRBV15
j_call: TRBJ1-2

cdr3_aa: CSARAPHGYSNQPQHF
cdr3_nt: TGCAGTGCTAGAGCCCCGCACGGGTATAGCAATCAGCCCCAGCATTTT
clone_size: few
d_call: .
v_call: TRBV20-1
j_call: TRBJ1-5

cdr3_aa: CASRHFPGQIYNEQFF
cdr3_nt: TGTGCCAGCAGACATTTTCCGGGACAGATTTACAATGAGCAGTTCTTC
clone_size: few
d_call: TRBD1
v_call: TRBV7-9
j_call: TRBJ2-1

cdr3_aa: CASSDRDGYNEQFF
cdr3_nt: TGTGCCAGCAGTGATCGGGACGGTTACAATGAGCAGTTCTTC
clone_size: .
d_call: .
v_call: TRBV6-1
j_call: TRBJ2-1

cdr3_aa: CASSLGRVSTDTQYF
cdr3_nt: TGTGCCAGCAGCTTAGGCAGGGTGAGCACAGATACGCAGTATTTT
clone_size: .
d_call: .
v_call: TRBV7-2
j_call: TRBJ2-3

cdr3_aa: CASSQERRANYGYTF
cdr3_nt: TGCGCCAGCAGCCAAGAAAGAAGAGCTAACTATGGCTACACCTTC
clone_size: few
d_call: .
v_call: TRBV4-3
j_call: TRBJ1-2

cdr3_aa: CASSVEGTAISYEQYF
cdr3_nt: TGTGCCAGCAGCGTAGAGGGGACAGCCATCTCCTACGAGCAGTACTTC
clone_size: many
d_call: TRBD1
v_call: TRBV9
j_call: TRBJ2-7

cdr3_aa: CASGVRSSNQPQHF
cdr3_nt: TGTGCCAGCGGGGTAAGGTCAAGCAATCAGCCCCAGCATTTT
clone_size: many
d_call: .
v_call: TRBV2
j_call: TRBJ1-5

cdr3_aa: CSAVLHSQIDEQFF
cdr3_nt: TGCAGTGCCGTTCTTCACTCCCAGATAGATGAGCAGTTCTTC
clone_size: many
d_call: .
v_call: TRBV20-1
j_call: TRBJ2-1

cdr3_aa: CASSLMGQGGNEQFF
cdr3_nt: TGTGCCAGCAGCCTAATGGGACAGGGTGGCAATGAGCAGTTCTTC
clone_size: .
d_call: TRBD1
v_call: TRBV11-3
j_call: TRBJ2-1

cdr3_aa: CAISESTGDSPLHF
cdr3_nt: TGTGCCATCAGTGAGTCGACGGGGGATTCACCCCTCCACTTT
clone_size: .
d_call: .
v_call: TRBV10-3
j_call: TRBJ1-6

cdr3_aa: CASSPGRSYGYTF
cdr3_nt: TGTGCCAGCAGTCCGGGACGGAGCTATGGCTACACCTTC
clone_size: many
d_call: .
v_call: TRBV6-2/TRBV6-3
j_call: TRBJ1-2